Shown below are 18 T cell receptor beta chains from a single sample sequenced in a study of post-analysis software for immune sequencing data. Carried by the TCR beta cDNA libraries were unique molecular identifiers. Via MiXCR, TCRdb re-called the PCR reads, giving one row per CDR3 protein. This table holds about 200,000 distinct CDR3 sequences, over 25% found once. Antigen specificity for these receptors is unknown. Study results and caveats: Controls showed lower frequencies than patients for a few TRBV segments, and TRBV5-6, TRBV5-1 and TRBV20-1 were among these.

The sequenced sample was blood. The origin of the receptors is a girl aged 2-17 years with multiple sclerosis.

This clonotype was observed a single time. DNA for the CDR3: TGTGCCAGCAGTTGCGTGCAGGCTGGCCAGCCCCAGCATTTT. The encoded protein is CASSCVQAGQPQHF. The V call is TRBV12-3 or TRBV12-4, the J call TRBJ1-5; D ambiguous. Trimming removed 4 bases from V and 7 bases from J, with 14 bases in between. The CDR3 is 14 amino acids.

This clonotype came up once. A clone one base away is much larger, so this may be a read error. The chain is built from TRBV27 and TRBJ2-7; TRBD2 matches 8 bases. The CDR3 runs to 14 residues. J gave up 6 bases and V 2 bases, and 6 bases lay outside the gene matches. CDR1 is MNHEY, CDR2 SMNVEV, per germline (reference sequence). CDR3 DNA: TGTGCCAGCAGTTTAGCGGGAGGAGGGGGCGAGCAGTACTTC. Its translation: CASSLAGGGGEQYF.

The genes are TRBV7-9 and TRBJ2-1, with D perhaps given as TRBD1 or TRBD2 (5 bases each). The CDR3 spans 12 residues. V lost 5 bases and J lost 11, with 13 bases in between. Germline lookup yields CDR1 SEHNR and CDR2 FQNEAQ (reference sequence). In DNA form, the CDR3 reads TGTGCCAGCAGCCCATCCCCGGGACAGCAGTTCTTC. Protein product: CASSPSPGQQFF.

This clonotype was recorded only once. Its ends do not fully match the called genes, so a read error is possible. This sequence joins TRBV2 and TRBJ2-3, with D maybe TRBD2 (5 bases). This CDR3 comprises 15 residues. Germline V gene data show CDR1 as SNHLY and CDR2 as FYNNEI. CDR3 loop: CACSVTGGTTDTQYF. The DNA for the CDR3 is TGTGCCTGCAGTGTGACTGGAGGAACCACAGATACGCAGTATTTT.

This clonotype was counted only a few times. The chain has TRBV20-1 and TRBJ2-5, with D unresolved. The CDR3 consists of 12 residues. The germline V gene has CDR1 DFQATT and CDR2 SNEGSKA (reference sequence). Trimming stripped 5 bases from V and 2 bases from J, with 9 bases between. CDR3 DNA: TGCAGTGCTGACCTAGAGCAAGAGACCCAGTACTTC. The encoded protein is CSADLEQETQYF.

This clonotype turned up a few times. The chain joins TRBV7-9 to TRBJ2-5; TRBD2 aligns across 9 bases. V was clipped by 5 bases and J by 0 bases; unmatched bases: 7. CDR1 is SEHNR, CDR2 FQNEAQ, per germline (reference sequence). This CDR3 contains 16 residues. The CDR3 is CASSHRVAGDQETQYF. CDR3 in DNA: TGTGCCAGCAGCCACCGGGTAGCGGGGGACCAAGAGACCCAGTACTTC.

The chain employs TRBV25-1 and TRBJ2-1, with D perhaps TRBD1 or TRBD2 (5 bases each). CDR3 length: 13 residues. The V and J ends lost 6 bases and 6 bases respectively, with 12 bases between them. CDR1 and CDR2 (germline): MGHDK, SYGVNS. CDR3 sequence reads: CASRGPGPNEQFF. In DNA, the CDR3 is TGTGCCAGCAGAGGCCCGGGACCCAATGAGCAGTTCTTC.

The V gene is TRBV28, the J gene TRBJ2-5; TRBD2 agrees at 7 bases. With V trimmed by 6 bases and J by 11 bases, 18 bases remained unmatched. CDR1 is MDHEN, CDR2 SYDVKM, per germline. CDR3 length: 15 residues. The chain's CDR3 is CASRKRGLKYNEQYF. DNA for the CDR3: TGTGCCAGCAGAAAGAGGGGACTAAAGTACAATGAGCAGTACTTC.

This chain joins TRBV7-9 and TRBJ2-7; D not certain. Trimming removed 4 bases at V and 6 bases at J, with 7 bases between. CDR1 SEHNR and CDR2 FQNEAQ come from the germline V gene (reference sequence). The CDR3 extends over 11 amino acids. The CDR3 loop is CASSSESEQYF. CDR3 nucleotide sequence: TGTGCCAGCAGCTCAGAGTCCGAGCAGTACTTC.

This clonotype was picked up a small number of times. The rearrangement links TRBV7-9 to TRBJ2-7; D gene uncertain. The CDR3 has 15 amino acids. V dropped 1 base and J dropped 0 bases, with 10 bases sitting between them. The germline CDR1 and CDR2 sequences are SEHNR and FQNEAQ (reference sequence). CDR3: CASSLGGVSSYEQYF. The CDR3 nucleotides are TGTGCCAGCAGCTTAGGAGGCGTGAGCTCCTACGAGCAGTACTTC. The full variable domain, in which reference TRBV7-9 and TRBJ2-7 provide the parts outside the CDR3, is DTGVSQNPRHKITKRGQNVTFRCDPISEHNRLYWYRQTLGQGPEFLTYFQNEAQLEKSRLLSDRFSAERPKGSFSTLEIQRTEQGDSAMYLCASSLGGVSSYEQYFGPGTRLTVT.

This clonotype showed up many times. The chain joins TRBV9 to TRBJ2-1; D gene unclear. V gave up 0 bases and J gave up 6 bases, with 16 bases separating them. The CDR3 is 16 residues long. Germline CDR1 reads SGDLS; CDR2 reads YYNGEE. The CDR3 reads CASSVVPQAPGNEQFF. The CDR3 nucleotides are TGTGCCAGCAGCGTAGTGCCCCAGGCTCCGGGCAATGAGCAGTTCTTC.

In its sample, this clonotype was seen a few times. The rearrangement links TRBV5-1 to TRBJ2-7; D possibly corresponds to TRBD2 (6 bases). Between the trimmed V and J ends, which lost 0 bases and 2 bases, there was a span of 12 bases. Germline V gene lookup returns CDR1 SGHRS and CDR2 YFSETQ. There are 15 residues in the CDR3. The CDR3 here is CASSLAGGQTYEQYF. In DNA form, the CDR3 reads TGCGCCAGCAGCTTGGCCGGGGGTCAAACCTACGAGCAGTACTTC.

About this clonotype itself: A junction boundary mismatches the germline segment, possibly from a read error. The rearrangement uses TRBV7-2 and TRBJ2-7; possibly TRBD1 for D (5 bases). This CDR3 is 12 amino acids long. Looked up from germline, CDR1 is SGHTA and CDR2 is FQGNSA. The CDR3 sequence: CASSLQGYERYF. Written as DNA, the CDR3 is TGTGCCAGCAGCCTTCAGGGTTACGAGCGGTACTTC.

The chain couples TRBV5-1 to TRBJ2-2, with 14 nucleotides matching TRBD2. The CDR3 length is 18 residues. V was pared by 4 bases and J by 2 bases, with 7 bases of the junction left unmatched. Per the germline V gene, CDR1 is SGHRS and CDR2 is YFSETQ. CDR3 residues: CASSVEGTSGGNTGELFF. In DNA, the CDR3 is TGCGCCAGCAGCGTGGAAGGGACTAGCGGGGGAAACACCGGGGAGCTGTTTTTT. Variable domain in full (rest from reference TRBV5-1 and TRBJ2-2): KAGVTQTPRYLIKTRGQQVTLSCSPISGHRSVSWYQQTPGQGLQFLFEYFSETQRNKGNFPGRFSGRQFSNSRSEMNVSTLELGDSALYLCASSVEGTSGGNTGELFFGEGSRLTVL.

This clonotype has only a few counts. The chain has TRBV4-1 and TRBJ2-3; 8 bases are shared with TRBD2. Germline V lookup: CDR1 MGHRA, CDR2 YSYEKL. Trimming removed 0 bases from V and 6 bases from J; junction bases left unmatched: 8. This CDR3 region has 16 residues. The CDR3 nucleotides are TGCGCCAGCAGCCAAGAGGACGCGGGGGGCGAGGATACGCAGTATTTT. Its translation is CASSQEDAGGEDTQYF.

A remark on this clonotype: This may come from a read error, since a much larger clone is one base off. The chain combines TRBV20-1 with TRBJ1-2; no definite D call. V dropped 3 bases and J dropped 0 bases, with 11 bases sitting between them. The CDR3 has 14 residues. CDR1 DFQATT and CDR2 SNEGSKA come from the germline V gene (reference sequence). The CDR3 here is CSARAPASNYGYTF. The CDR3 DNA sequence: TGCAGTGCTAGGGCCCCAGCGTCTAACTATGGCTACACCTTC.

A single count supports this clonotype. The chain joins TRBV6-5 to TRBJ2-7; 10 bases align to TRBD2. Germline-derived CDR1 and CDR2 are MNHEY and SVGAGI. Germline trimming cut 3 bases from V and 3 bases from J; bases unmatched to any gene: 5. The CDR3 has 15 residues. In DNA form, the CDR3 reads TGTGCCAGCAGTTATGGACTAGCGGCCTACTACGAGCAGTACTTC. Translated, it gives CASSYGLAAYYEQYF.

V is TRBV29-1 and J is TRBJ2-5; TRBD2 agrees at 8 bases. Germline V gene lookup returns CDR1 SQVTM and CDR2 ANQGSEA. V gave up 5 bases and J gave up 4 bases; unmatched junction bases: 9. CDR3 length equals 14 residues. The CDR3 coding sequence is TGCAGCGTTCGGTTAAGCGGGGGTAGAGAGACCCAGTACTTC. This sequence encodes CSVRLSGGRETQYF.